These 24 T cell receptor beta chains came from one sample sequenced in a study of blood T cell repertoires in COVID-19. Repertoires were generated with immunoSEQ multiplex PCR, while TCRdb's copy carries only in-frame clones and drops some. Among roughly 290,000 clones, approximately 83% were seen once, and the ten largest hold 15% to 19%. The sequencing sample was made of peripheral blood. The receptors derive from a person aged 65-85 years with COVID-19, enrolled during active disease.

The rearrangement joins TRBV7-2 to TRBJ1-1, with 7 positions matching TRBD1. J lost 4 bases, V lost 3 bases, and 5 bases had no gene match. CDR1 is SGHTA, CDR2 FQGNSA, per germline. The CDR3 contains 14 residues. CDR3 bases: TGTGCCAGCAGCTTCCTCAGGGGGAGCACTGAAGCTTTCTTT. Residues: CASSFLRGSTEAFF. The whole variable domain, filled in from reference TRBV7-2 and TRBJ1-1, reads GAGVSQSPSNKVTEKGKDVELRCDPISGHTALYWYRQSLGQGLEFLIYFQGNSAPDKSGLPSDRFSAERTGGSVSTLTIQRTQQEDSAVYLCASSFLRGSTEAFFGQGTRLTVV.

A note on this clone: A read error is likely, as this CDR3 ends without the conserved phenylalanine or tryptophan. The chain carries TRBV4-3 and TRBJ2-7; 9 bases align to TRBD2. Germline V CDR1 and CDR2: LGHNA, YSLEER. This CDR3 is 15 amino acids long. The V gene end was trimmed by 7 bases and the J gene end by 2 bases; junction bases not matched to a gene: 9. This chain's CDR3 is CASTWGLAGPYEQYL. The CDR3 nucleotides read TGCGCCAGCACCTGGGGGCTAGCGGGACCCTACGAGCAGTACCTC.

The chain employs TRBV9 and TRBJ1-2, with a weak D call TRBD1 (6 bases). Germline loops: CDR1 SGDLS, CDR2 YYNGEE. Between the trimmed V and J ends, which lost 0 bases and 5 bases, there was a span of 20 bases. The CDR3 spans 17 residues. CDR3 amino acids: CASSVEAGDGYSYGYTF. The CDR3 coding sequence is TGTGCCAGCAGCGTAGAAGCAGGGGATGGTTACTCTTATGGCTACACCTTC. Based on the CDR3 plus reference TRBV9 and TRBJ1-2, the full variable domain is DSGVTQTPKHLITATGQRVTLRCSPRSGDLSVYWYQQSLDQGLQFLIQYYNGEERAKGNILERFSAQQFPDLHSELNLSSLELGDSALYFCASSVEAGDGYSYGYTFGSGTRLTVV.

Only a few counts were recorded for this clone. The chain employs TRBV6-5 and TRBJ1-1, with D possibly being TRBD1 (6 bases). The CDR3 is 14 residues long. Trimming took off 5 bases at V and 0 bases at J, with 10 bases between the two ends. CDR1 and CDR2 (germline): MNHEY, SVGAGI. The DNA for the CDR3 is TGTGCCAGCAGTCAGAACAGGGTGAACACTGAAGCTTTCTTT. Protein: CASSQNRVNTEAFF.

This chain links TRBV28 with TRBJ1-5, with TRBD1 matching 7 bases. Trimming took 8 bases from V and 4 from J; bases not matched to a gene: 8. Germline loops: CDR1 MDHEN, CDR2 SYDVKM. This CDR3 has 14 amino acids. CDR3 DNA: TGTGCCAGCGGCGTAGGACAGGTTAATCAGCCCCAGCATTTT. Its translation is CASGVGQVNQPQHF.

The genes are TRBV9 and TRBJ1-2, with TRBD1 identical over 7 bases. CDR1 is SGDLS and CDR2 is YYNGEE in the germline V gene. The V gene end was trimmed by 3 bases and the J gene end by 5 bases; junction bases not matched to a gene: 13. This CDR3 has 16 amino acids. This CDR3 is CASSARQGIMTYGYTF. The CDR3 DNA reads TGTGCCAGCAGCGCCCGACAGGGCATTATGACTTATGGCTACACCTTC.

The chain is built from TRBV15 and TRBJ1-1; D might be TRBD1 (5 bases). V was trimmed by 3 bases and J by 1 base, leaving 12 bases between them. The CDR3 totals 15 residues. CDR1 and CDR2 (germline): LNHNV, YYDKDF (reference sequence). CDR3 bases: TGTGCCACCAGCAGGGTCAGGGAGGCGAACACTGAAGCTTTCTTT. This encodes CATSRVREANTEAFF.

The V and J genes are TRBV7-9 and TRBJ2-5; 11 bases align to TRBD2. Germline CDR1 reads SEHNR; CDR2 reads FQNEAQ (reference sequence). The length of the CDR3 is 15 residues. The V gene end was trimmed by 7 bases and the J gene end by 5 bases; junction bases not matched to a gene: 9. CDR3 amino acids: CASTKRGTSGETQYF. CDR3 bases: TGTGCCAGCACTAAGAGGGGGACTAGCGGTGAGACCCAGTACTTC.

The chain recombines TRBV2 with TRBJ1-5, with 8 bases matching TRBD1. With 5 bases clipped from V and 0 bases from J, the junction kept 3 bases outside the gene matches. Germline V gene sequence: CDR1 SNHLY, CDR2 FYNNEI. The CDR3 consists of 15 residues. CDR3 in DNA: TGTGCCAGCAGTTGGGGACAGGATAGCAATCAGCCCCAGCATTTT. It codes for CASSWGQDSNQPQHF.

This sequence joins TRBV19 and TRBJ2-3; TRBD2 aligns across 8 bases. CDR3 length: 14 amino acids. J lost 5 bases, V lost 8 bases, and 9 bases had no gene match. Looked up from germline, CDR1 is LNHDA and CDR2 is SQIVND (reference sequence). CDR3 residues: CASAGLAAVDTQYF. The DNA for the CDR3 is TGTGCCAGTGCCGGACTAGCCGCGGTAGATACGCAGTATTTT.

CDR3 sequence: CASSVGPIQGTAGNTIYF. The CDR3 region has the DNA TGTGCCAGCAGCGTAGGCCCCATCCAGGGGACGGCCGGAAACACCATATATTTT. This chain joins TRBV9 and TRBJ1-3; TRBD1 is a possible D gene (6 bases). Germline V gene sequence: CDR1 SGDLS, CDR2 YYNGEE. The CDR3 is 18 amino acids. V was clipped by 0 bases and J by 4 bases, with 20 bases between them.

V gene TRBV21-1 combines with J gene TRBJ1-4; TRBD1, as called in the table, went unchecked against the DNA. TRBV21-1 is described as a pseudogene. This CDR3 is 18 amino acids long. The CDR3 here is CASTPSKKQGASNEKLFF. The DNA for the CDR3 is TGTGCCAGCACCCCCTCAAAAAAACAGGGGGCTTCTAATGAAAAACTGTTTTTT.

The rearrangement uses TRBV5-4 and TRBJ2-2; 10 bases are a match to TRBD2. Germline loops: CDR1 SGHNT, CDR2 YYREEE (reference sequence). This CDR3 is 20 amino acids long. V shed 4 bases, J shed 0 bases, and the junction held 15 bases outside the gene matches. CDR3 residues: CASSTARLRTSGTNTGELFF. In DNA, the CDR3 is TGTGCCAGCAGCACCGCTCGCTTGCGGACTAGCGGTACGAACACCGGGGAGCTGTTTTTT.

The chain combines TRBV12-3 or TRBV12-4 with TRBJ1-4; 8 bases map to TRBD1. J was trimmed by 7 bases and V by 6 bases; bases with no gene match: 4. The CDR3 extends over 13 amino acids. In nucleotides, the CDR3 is TGTGCCAGCAGCCTCGACAGGGGTGAAAAACTGTTTTTT. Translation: CASSLDRGEKLFF.

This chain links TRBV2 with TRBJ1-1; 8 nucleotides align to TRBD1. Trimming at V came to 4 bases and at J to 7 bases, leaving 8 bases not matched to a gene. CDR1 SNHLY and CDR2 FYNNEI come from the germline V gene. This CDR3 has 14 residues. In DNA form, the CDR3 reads TGTGCCAGCAGTGGTGACAGGGGCTCCCTTGAAGCTTTCTTT. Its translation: CASSGDRGSLEAFF.

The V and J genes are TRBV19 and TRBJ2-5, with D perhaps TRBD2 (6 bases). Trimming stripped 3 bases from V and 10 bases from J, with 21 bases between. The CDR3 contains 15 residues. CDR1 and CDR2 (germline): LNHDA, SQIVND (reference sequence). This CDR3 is CASSIPGRSRVGQYF. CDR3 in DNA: TGTGCCAGTAGTATCCCAGGGAGGTCAAGAGTTGGCCAGTACTTC.

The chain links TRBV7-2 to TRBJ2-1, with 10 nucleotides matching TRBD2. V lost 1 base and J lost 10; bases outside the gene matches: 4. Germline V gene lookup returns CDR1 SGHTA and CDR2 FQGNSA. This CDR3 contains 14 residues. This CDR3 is CASSLVLSGGEQFF. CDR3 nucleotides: TGTGCCAGCAGCTTAGTTCTTAGCGGGGGGGAGCAGTTCTTC.

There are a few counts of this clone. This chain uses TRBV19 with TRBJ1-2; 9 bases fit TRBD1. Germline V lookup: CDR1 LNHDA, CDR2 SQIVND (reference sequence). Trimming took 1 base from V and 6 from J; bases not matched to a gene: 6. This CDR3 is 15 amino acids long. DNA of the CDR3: TGTGCCAGTAGTATAGGGACAGGGGTTGAAAATGGCTACACCTTC. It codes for CASSIGTGVENGYTF.

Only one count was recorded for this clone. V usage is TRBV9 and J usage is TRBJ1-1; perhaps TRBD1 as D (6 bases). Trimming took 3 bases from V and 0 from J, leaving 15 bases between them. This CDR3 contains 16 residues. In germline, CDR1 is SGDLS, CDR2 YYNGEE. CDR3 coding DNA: TGTGCCAGCAGCGAGGGGACAACAGCTGTGAACACTGAAGCTTTCTTT. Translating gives CASSEGTTAVNTEAFF. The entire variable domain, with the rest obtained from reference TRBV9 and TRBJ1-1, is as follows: DSGVTQTPKHLITATGQRVTLRCSPRSGDLSVYWYQQSLDQGLQFLIQYYNGEERAKGNILERFSAQQFPDLHSELNLSSLELGDSALYFCASSEGTTAVNTEAFFGQGTRLTVV.

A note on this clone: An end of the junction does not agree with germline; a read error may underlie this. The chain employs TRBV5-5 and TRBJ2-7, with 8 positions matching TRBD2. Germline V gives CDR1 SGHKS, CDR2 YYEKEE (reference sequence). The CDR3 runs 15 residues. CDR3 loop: CASRLAGRAVYEQYF. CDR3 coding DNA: TGTGCCAGCAGATTGGCCGGGAGGGCTGTCTACGAGCAGTACTTC.

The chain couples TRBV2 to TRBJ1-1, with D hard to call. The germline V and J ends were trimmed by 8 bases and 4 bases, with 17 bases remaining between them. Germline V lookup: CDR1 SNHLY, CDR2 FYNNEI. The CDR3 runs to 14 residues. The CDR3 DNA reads TGTGCCAGCGGGAGACACCTGGAGAGCACTGAAGCTTTCTTT. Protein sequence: CASGRHLESTEAFF.

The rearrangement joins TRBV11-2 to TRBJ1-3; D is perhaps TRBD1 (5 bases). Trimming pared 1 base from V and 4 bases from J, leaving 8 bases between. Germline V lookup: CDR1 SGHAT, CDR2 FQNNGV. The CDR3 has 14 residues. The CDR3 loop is CASSLVAGGNTIYF. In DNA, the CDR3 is TGTGCCAGCAGCTTAGTTGCAGGGGGAAACACCATATATTTT.

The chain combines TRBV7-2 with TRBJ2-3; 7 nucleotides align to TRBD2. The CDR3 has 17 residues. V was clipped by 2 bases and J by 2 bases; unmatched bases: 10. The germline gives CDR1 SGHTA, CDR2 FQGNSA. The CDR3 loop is CASSLLAAGEITDTQYF. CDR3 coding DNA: TGTGCCAGCAGCTTACTGGCTGCGGGAGAGATCACAGATACGCAGTATTTT.

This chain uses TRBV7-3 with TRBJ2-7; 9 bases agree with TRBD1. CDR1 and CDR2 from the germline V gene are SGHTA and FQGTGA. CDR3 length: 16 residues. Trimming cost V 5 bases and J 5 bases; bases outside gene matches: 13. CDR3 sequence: CASSANAGTGSHEQYF. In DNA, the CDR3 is TGTGCCAGCAGCGCGAATGCTGGGACAGGGAGTCACGAGCAGTACTTC.